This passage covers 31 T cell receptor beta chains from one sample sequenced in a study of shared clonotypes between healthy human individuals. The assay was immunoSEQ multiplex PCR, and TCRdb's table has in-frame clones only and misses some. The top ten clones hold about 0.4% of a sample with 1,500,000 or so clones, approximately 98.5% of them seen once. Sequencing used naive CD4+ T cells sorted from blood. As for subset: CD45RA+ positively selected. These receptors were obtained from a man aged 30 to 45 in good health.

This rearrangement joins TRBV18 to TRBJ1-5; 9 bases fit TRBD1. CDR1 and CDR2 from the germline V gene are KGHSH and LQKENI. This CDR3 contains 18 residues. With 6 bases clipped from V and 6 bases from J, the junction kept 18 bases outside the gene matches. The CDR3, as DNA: TGTGCCAGCTCCCTACGGACAGGGGATGTCCCGTTTGGTCAGCCCCAGCATTTT. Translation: CASSLRTGDVPFGQPQHF.

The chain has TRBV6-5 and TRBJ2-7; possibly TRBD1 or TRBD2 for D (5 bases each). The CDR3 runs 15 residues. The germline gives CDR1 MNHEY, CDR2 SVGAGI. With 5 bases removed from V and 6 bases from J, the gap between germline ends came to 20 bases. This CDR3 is CASSPLGTPIPEQYF. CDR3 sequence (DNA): TGTGCCAGCAGTCCCCTCGGGACCCCTATCCCCGAGCAGTACTTC.

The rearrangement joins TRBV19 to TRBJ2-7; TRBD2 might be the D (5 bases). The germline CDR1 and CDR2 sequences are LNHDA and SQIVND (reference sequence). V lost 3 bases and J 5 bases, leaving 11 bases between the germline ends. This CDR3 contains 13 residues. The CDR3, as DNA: TGTGCCAGTAGTATTCGTCTAGCCCACGAGCAGTACTTC. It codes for CASSIRLAHEQYF.

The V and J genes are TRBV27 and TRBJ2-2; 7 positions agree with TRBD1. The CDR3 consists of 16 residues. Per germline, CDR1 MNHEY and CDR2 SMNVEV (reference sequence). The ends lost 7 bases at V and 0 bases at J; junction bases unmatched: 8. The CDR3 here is CASKVTGETNTGELFF. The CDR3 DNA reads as TGTGCCAGCAAGGTCACAGGGGAGACGAACACCGGGGAGCTGTTTTTT.

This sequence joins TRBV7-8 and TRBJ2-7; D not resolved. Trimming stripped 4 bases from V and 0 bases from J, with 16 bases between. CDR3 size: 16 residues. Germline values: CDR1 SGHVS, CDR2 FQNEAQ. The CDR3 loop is CASSSNPQASSYEQYF. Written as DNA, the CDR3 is TGTGCCAGCAGCTCCAACCCCCAAGCGAGCTCCTACGAGCAGTACTTC.

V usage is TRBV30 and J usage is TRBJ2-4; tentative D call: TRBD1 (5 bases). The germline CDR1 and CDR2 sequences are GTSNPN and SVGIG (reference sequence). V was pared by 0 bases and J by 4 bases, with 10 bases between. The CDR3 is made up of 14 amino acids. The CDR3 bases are TGTGCCTGGAGTGTAGGGGCTGAGAAAAACATTCAGTACTTC. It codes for CAWSVGAEKNIQYF. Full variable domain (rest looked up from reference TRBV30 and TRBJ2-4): SQTIHQWPATLVQPVGSPLSLECTVEGTSNPNLYWYRQAAGRGLQLLFYSVGIGQISSEVPQNLSASRPQDRQFILSSKKLLLSDSGFYLCAWSVGAEKNIQYFGAGTRLSVL.

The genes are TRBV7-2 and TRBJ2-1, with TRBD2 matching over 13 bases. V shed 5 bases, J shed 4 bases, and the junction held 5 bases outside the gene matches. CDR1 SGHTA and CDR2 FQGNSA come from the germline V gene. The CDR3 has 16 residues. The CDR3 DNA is TGTGCCAGCAGCCCCGGACTAGCGGGAGTTTACAATGAGCAGTTCTTC. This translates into CASSPGLAGVYNEQFF.

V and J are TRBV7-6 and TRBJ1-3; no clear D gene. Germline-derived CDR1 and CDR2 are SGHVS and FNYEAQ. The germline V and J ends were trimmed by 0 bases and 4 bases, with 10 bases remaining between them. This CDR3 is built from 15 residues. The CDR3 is CASSLAWPGGNTIYF. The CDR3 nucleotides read TGTGCCAGCAGCTTAGCGTGGCCTGGGGGAAACACCATATATTTT.

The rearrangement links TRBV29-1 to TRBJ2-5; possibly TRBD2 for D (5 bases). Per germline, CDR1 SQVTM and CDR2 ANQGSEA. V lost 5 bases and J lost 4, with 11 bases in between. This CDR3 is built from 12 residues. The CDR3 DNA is TGCAGCGTTCATGAGGGTGTAGAGACCCAGTACTTC. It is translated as CSVHEGVETQYF.

CDR3 residues: CASTYRKNTEAFF. The CDR3 nucleotides are TGTGCCAGCACCTACAGAAAGAACACTGAAGCTTTCTTT. The J gene is TRBJ1-1, the V gene TRBV2; D unresolved. This CDR3 has 13 residues. V was cut by 7 bases and J by 1 base, with 10 bases left in between. Germline V gene sequence: CDR1 SNHLY, CDR2 FYNNEI.

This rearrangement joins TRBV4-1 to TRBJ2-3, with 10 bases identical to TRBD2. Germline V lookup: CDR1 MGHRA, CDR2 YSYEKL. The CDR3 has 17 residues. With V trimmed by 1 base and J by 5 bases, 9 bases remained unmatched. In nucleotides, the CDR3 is TGCGCCAGCAGCCAAGCCCTAGCGGGAGTTGTAAGAGATACGCAGTATTTT. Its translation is CASSQALAGVVRDTQYF.

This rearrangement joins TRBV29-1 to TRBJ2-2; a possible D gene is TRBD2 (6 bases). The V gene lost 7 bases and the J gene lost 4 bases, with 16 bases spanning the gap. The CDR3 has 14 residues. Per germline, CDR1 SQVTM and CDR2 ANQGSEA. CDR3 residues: CSGTEGAGTGELFF. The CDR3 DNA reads TGCAGCGGTACGGAGGGTGCGGGCACCGGGGAGCTGTTTTTT.

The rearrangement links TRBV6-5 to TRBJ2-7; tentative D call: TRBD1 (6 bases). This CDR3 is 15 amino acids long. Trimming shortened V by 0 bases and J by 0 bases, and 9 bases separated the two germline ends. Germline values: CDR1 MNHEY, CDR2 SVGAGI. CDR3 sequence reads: CASSYSRGTSYEQYF. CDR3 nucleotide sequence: TGTGCCAGCAGTTACTCGAGGGGGACCTCCTACGAGCAGTACTTC.

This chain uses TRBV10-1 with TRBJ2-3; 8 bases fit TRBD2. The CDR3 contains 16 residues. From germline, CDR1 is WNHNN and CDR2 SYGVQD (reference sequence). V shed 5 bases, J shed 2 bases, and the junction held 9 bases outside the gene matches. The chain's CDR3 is CASSPGKRGITDTQYF. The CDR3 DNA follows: TGCGCCAGCAGTCCTGGGAAGCGGGGGATCACAGATACGCAGTATTTT.

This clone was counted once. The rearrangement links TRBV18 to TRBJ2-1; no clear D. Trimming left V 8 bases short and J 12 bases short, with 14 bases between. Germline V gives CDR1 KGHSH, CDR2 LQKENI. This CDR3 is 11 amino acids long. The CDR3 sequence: CASTGRYGQFF. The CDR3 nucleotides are TGTGCCAGCACCGGGCGATATGGGCAGTTCTTC.

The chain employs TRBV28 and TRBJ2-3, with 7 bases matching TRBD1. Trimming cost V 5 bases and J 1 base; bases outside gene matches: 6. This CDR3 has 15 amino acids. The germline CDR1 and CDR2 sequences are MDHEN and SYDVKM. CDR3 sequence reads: CASSRNRGGTDTQYF. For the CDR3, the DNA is TGTGCCAGCAGTAGAAACAGGGGCGGCACAGATACGCAGTATTTT.

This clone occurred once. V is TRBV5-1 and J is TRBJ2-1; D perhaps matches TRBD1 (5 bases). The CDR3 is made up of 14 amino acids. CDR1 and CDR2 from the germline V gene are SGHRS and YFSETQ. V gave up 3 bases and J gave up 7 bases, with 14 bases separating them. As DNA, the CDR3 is TGCGCCAGCAGCTCTTCGGGCCACAGGAATGAGCAGTTCTTC. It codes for CASSSSGHRNEQFF.

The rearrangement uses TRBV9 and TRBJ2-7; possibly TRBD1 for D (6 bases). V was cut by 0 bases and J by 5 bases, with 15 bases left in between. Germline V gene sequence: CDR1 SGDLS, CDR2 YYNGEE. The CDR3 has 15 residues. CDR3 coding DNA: TGTGCCAGCAGCGTAGGTCCTCAGGGGCTCAACGAGCAGTACTTC. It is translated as CASSVGPQGLNEQYF.

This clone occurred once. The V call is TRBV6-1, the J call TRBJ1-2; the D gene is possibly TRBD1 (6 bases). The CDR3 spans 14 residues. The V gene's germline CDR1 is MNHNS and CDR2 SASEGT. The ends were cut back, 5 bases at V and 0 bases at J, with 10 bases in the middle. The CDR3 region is CASSLDRPNYGYTF. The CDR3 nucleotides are TGTGCCAGCAGTTTGGACAGACCTAACTATGGCTACACCTTC.

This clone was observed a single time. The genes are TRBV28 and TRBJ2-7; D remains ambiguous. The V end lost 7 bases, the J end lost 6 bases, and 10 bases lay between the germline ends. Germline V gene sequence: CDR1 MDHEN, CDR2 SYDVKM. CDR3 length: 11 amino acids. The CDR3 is CASTNPAEQYF. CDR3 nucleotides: TGTGCCAGCACCAATCCCGCCGAGCAGTACTTC.

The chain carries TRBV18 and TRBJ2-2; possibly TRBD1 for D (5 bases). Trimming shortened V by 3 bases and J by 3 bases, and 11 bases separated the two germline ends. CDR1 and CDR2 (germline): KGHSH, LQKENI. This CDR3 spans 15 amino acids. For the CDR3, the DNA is TGTGCCAGCTCACCCGGAATAGGGGACACCGGGGAGCTGTTTTTT. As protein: CASSPGIGDTGELFF.

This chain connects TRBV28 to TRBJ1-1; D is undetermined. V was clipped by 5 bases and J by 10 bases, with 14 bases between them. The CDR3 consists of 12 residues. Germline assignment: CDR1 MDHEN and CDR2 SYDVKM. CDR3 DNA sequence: TGTGCCAGCAGTACCCGTAGCTTGGGAGCTTTCTTT. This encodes CASSTRSLGAFF.

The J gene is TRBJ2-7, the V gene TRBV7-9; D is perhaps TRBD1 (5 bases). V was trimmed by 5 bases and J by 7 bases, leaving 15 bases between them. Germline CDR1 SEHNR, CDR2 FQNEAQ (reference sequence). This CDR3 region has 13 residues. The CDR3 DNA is TGTGCCAGCAGCCCCCCCGTTCAGGGAGAGCAGTACTTC. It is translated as CASSPPVQGEQYF.

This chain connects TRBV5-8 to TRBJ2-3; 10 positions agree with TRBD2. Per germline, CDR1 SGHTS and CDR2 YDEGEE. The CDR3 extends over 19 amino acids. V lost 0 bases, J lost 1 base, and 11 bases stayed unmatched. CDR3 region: CASSLGLSGGSSGTDTQYF. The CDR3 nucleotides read TGTGCCAGCAGCTTGGGGCTTAGCGGGGGGTCCTCTGGCACAGATACGCAGTATTTT.

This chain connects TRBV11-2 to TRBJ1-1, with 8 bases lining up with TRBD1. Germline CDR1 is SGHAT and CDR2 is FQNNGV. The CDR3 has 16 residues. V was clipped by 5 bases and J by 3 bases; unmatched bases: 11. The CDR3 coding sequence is TGTGCCAGCAGCACTTACATCCCAGGGGGCGACACTGAAGCTTTCTTT. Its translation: CASSTYIPGGDTEAFF.

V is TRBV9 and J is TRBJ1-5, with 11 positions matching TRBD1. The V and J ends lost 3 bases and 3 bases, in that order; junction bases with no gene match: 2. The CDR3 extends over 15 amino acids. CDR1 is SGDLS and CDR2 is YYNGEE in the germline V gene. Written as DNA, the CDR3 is TGTGCCAGCAGCGGGACAGGGGGCTACAATCAGCCCCAGCATTTT. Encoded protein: CASSGTGGYNQPQHF.

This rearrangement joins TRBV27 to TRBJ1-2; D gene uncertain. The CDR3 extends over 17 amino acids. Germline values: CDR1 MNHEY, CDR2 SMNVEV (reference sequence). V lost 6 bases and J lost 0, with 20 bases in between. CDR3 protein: CASRPDEDILANYGYTF. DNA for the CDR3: TGTGCCAGCAGACCTGATGAAGATATTTTAGCTAACTATGGCTACACCTTC.

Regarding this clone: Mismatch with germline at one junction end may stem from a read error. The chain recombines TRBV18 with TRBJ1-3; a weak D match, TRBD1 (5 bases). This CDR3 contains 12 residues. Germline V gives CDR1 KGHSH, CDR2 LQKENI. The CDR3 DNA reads TGTGCCAGCTCCCAAAGGGGAAGCACCATATATTTT. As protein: CASSQRGSTIYF.

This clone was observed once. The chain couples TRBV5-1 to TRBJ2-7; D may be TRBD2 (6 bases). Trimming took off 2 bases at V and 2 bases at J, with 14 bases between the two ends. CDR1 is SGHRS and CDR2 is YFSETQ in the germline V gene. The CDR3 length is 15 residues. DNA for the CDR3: TGCGCCAGCAGCTTTGGCGGACTACCGACCTACGAGCAGTACTTC. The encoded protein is CASSFGGLPTYEQYF.

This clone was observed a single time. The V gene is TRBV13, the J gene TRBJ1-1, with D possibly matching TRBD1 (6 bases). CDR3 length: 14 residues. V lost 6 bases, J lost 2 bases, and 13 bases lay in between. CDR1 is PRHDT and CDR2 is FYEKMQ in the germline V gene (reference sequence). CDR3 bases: TGTGCCAGCAGACGGGAGGGGGGAAACACTGAAGCTTTCTTT. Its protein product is CASRREGGNTEAFF.

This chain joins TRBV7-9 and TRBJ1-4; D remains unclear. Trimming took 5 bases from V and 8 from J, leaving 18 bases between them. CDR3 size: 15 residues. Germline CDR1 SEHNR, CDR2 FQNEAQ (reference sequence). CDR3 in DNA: TGTGCCAGCAGCCGAATGGGCAGCCGAGGGGAAAAACTGTTTTTT. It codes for CASSRMGSRGEKLFF.